This TCR beta chain was identified in a study of CD8 T cells in ankylosing spondylitis. The CDR3 consists of 14 residues. From germline, CDR1 is SGHRS and CDR2 YFSETQ. With 7 bases clipped from V and 6 bases from J, the junction kept 7 bases outside the gene matches. This clonotype has only a few counts. TCRdb re-derived calls from the 5' RACE reads in MiXCR, one entry per CDR3 protein. The sample has hundreds of thousands of distinct CDR3 sequences, roughly 20% seen once. The clonotype comes from a male donor with ankylosing spondylitis or in good health (not recorded which). The sample comprised blood, either unsorted or a sorted T cell fraction (not recorded which). The chain recombines TRBV5-1 with TRBJ2-1, with 10 nucleotides matching TRBD2. The CDR3 region is CASLLAGKCNEQFF. The DNA for the CDR3 is TGCGCCAGCTTACTAGCGGGGAAATGCAATGAGCAGTTCTTC.